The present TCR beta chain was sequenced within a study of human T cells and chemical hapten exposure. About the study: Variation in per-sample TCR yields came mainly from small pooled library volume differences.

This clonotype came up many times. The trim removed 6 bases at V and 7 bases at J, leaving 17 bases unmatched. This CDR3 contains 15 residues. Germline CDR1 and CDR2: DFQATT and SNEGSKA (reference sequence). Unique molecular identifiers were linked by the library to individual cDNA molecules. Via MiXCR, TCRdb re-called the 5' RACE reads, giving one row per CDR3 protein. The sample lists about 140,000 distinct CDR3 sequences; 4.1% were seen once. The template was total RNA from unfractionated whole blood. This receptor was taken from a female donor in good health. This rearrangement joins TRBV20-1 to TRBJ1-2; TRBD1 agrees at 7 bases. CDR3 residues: CSAPTSWGRGAGYTF. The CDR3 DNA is TGCAGTGCCCCGACTAGTTGGGGCAGGGGGGCTGGCTACACCTTC.